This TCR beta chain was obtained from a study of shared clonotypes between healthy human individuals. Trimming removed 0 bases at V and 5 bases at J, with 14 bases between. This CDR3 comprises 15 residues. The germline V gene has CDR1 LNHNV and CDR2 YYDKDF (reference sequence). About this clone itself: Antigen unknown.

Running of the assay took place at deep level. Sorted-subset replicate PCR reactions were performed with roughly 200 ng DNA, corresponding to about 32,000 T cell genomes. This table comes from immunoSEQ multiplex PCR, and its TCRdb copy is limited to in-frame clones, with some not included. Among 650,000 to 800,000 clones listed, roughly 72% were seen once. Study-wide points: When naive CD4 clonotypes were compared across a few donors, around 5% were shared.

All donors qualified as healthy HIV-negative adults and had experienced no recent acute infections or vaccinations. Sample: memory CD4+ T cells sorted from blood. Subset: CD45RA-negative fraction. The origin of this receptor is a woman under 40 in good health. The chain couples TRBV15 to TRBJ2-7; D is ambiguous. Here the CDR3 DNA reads TGTGCCACCAGCAGAGAGACGGCGCGGAAGAACGAGCAGTACTTC. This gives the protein CATSRETARKNEQYF.